This T cell receptor beta chain was sequenced for a study of blood T cell repertoires in COVID-19. Original methodology: Quantification of nucleated cells was approximated via reference gene primer amplification. Sequencing was performed with immunoSEQ multiplex PCR; in TCRdb, only in-frame clones are kept and a portion is missing. Clonal size and the V and J genes are those of that table, whereas D and trimming came from the DNA. The sample consists of 55,000 to 60,000 clones, about 84% of them appearing once. The CDR3 consists of 15 residues. The germline V gene has CDR1 SEHNR and CDR2 FQNEAQ (reference sequence). The J segment lost 3 bases and the V segment lost 6 bases, leaving 8 bases of the junction unmatched.

This chain joins TRBV7-9 and TRBJ2-7; 10 bases line up with TRBD2. Sequencing used peripheral blood. The receptor was derived from a man aged 40-49 years with active COVID-19. The CDR3 sequence is CASRPTSGVDYEQYF. Here the CDR3 DNA reads TGTGCCAGCAGACCAACTAGCGGGGTAGACTACGAGCAGTACTTC. Full variable domain (missing parts from reference TRBV7-9 and TRBJ2-7): DTGVSQNPRHKITKRGQNVTFRCDPISEHNRLYWYRQTLGQGPEFLTYFQNEAQLEKSRLLSDRFSAERPKGSFSTLEIQRTEQGDSAMYLCASRPTSGVDYEQYFGPGTRLTVT.